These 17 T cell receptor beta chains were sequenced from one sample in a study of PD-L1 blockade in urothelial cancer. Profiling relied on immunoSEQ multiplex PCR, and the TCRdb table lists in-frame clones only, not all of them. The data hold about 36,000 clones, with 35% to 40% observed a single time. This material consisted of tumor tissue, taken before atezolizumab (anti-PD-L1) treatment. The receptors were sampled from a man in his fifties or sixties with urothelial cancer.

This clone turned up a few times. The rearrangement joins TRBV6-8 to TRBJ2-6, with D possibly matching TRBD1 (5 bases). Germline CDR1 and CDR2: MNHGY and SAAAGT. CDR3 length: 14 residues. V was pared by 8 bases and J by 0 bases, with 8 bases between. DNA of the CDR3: TGTGCCAGCTTACAGGACTCTGGGGCCAACGTCCTGACTTTC. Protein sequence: CASLQDSGANVLTF.

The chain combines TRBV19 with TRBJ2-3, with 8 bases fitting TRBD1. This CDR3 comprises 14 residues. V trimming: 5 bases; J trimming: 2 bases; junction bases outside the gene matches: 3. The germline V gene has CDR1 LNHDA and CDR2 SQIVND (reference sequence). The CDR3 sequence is CASSVDRATDTQYF. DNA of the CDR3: TGTGCCAGTAGTGTGGACAGGGCCACAGATACGCAGTATTTT.

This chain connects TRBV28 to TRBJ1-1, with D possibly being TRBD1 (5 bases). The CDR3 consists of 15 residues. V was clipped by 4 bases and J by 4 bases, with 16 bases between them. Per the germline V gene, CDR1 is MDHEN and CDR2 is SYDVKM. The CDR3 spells CASSSPGGAITEAFF. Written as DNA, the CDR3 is TGTGCCAGCAGTTCCCCCGGAGGGGCGATCACTGAAGCTTTCTTT.

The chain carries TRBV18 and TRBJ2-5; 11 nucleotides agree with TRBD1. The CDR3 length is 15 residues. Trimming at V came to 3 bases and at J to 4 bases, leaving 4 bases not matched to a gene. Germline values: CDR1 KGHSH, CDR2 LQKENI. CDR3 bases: TGTGCCAGCTCACCTGGACAGGGGGCCCGAGAGACCCAGTACTTC. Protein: CASSPGQGARETQYF.

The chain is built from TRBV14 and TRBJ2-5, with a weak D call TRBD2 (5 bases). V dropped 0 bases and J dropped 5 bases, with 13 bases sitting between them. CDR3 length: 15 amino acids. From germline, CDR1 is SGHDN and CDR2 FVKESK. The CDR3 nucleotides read TGTGCCAGCAGCCAAGATTACCTGAGGAGGGAGACCCAGTACTTC. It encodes CASSQDYLRRETQYF.

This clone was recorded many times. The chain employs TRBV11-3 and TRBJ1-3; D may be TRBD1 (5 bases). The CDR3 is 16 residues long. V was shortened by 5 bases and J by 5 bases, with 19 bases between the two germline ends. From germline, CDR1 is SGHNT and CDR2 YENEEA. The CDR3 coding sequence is TGTGCCAGCAGCCCCATGGTCCTGGGGCTGAGAAACACCATATATTTT. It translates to CASSPMVLGLRNTIYF.

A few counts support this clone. Here the CDR3 DNA reads TGTGCCAGCACGCCAGGGGTTAAGGGTGAGCAGTTCTTC. Its translation: CASTPGVKGEQFF. The chain links TRBV28 to TRBJ2-1; tentative D call: TRBD1 (6 bases). Germline loops: CDR1 MDHEN, CDR2 SYDVKM. V dropped 7 bases and J dropped 9 bases, with 16 bases sitting between them. This CDR3 contains 13 residues.

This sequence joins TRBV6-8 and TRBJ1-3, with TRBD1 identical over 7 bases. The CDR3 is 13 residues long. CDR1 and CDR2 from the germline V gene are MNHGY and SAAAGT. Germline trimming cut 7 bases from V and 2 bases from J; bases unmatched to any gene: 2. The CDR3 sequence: CASTQGAGNTIYF. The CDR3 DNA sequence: TGTGCCAGCACCCAGGGGGCTGGAAACACCATATATTTT.

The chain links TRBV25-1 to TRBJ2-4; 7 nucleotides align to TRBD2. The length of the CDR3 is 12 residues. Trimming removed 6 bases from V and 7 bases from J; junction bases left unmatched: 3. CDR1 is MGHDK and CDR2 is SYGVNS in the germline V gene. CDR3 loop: CASRGGSNIQYF. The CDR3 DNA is TGTGCCAGCAGGGGGGGGAGCAACATTCAGTACTTC.

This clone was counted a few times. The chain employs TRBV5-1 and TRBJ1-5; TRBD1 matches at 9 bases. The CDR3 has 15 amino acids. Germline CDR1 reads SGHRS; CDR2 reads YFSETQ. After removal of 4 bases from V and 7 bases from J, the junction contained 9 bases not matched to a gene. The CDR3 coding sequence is TGCGCCAGCAGCCCCGGGACAGGGATGGGGCAGCCCCAGCATTTT. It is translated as CASSPGTGMGQPQHF.

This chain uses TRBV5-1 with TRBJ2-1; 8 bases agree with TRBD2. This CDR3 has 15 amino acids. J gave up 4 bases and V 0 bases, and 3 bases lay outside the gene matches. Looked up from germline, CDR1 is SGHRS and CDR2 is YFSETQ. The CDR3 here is CASSLASGPYNEQFF. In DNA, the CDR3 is TGCGCCAGCAGCTTGGCTAGCGGGCCTTACAATGAGCAGTTCTTC.

Here the CDR3 reads CASSTRVRSNQPQHF. For the CDR3, the DNA is TGTGCCAGTAGTACGCGGGTTCGGAGCAATCAGCCCCAGCATTTT. This sequence joins TRBV19 and TRBJ1-5; D unresolved. Germline V CDR1 and CDR2: LNHDA, SQIVND (reference sequence). V lost 4 bases, J lost 1 base, and 11 bases lay in between. This CDR3 spans 15 amino acids.

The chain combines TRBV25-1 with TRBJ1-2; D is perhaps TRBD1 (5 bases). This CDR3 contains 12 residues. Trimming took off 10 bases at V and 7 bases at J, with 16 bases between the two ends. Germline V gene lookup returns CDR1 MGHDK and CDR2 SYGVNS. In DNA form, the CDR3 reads TGTGCCATCTTAATTCCCAGGGTTGGCTACACCTTC. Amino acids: CAILIPRVGYTF.

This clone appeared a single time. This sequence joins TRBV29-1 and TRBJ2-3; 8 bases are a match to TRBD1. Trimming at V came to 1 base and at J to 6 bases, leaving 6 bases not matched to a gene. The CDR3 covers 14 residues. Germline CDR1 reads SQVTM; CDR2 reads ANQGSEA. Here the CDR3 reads CSVEGRDRFDTQYF. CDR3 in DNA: TGCAGCGTTGAAGGGCGGGACAGGTTTGATACGCAGTATTTT.

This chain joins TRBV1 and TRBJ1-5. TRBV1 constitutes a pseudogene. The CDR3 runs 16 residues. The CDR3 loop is CASSREITGRGQPQHF. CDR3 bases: TGCGCCAGCAGCCGAGAAATAACAGGGAGGGGTCAGCCCCAGCATTTT.

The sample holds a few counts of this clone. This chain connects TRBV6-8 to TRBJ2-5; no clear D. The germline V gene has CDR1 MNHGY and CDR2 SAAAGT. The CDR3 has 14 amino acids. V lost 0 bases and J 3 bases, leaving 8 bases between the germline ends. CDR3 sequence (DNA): TGTGCCAGCAGTTACTCGGGCGGCGAAGAGACCCAGTACTTC. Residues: CASSYSGGEETQYF.

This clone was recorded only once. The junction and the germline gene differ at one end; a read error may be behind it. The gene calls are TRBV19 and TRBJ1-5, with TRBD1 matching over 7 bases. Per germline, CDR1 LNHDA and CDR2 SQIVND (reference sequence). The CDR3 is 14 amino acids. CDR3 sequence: CASSIRDSSQPQHF. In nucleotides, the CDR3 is TGTGCCAGTAGTATCCGGGACAGCAGTCAGCCCCAGCATTTT.